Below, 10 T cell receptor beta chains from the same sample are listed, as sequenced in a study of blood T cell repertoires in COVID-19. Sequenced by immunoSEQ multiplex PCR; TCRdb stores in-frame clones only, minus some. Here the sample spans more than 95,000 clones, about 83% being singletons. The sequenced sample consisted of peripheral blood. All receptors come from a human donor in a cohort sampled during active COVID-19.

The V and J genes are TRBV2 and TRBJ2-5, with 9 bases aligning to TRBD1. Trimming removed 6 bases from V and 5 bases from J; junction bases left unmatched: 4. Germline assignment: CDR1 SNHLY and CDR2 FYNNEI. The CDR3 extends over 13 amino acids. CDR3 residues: CASSRTGDETQYF. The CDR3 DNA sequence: TGTGCCAGCAGCCGGACAGGGGATGAGACCCAGTACTTC.

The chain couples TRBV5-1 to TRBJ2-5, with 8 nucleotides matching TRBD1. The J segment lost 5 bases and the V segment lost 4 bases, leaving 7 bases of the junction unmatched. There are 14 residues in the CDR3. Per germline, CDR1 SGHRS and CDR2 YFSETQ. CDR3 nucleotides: TGCGCCAGCAGCCACAGACAGGGGTTGGAGACCCAGTACTTC. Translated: CASSHRQGLETQYF.

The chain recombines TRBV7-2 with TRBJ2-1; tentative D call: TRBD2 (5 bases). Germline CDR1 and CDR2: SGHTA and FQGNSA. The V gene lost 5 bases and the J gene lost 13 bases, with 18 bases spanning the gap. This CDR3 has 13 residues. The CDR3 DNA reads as TGTGCCAGCAGCCGGACTGGAAACCGGGGACAGTTCTTC. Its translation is CASSRTGNRGQFF.

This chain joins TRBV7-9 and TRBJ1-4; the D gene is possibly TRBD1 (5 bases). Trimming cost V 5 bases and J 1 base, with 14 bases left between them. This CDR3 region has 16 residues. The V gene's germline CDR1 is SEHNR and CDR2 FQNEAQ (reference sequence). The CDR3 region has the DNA TGTGCCAGCAGCCCAGGGAGGTGGGGAACTAATGAAAAACTGTTTTTT. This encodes CASSPGRWGTNEKLFF.

CDR3 protein: CASSSQGAAIGYTF. CDR3 DNA sequence: TGTGCCAGTAGCTCACAGGGCGCCGCGATTGGCTACACCTTC. V usage is TRBV19 and J usage is TRBJ1-2; tentative D call: TRBD1 (6 bases). V was shortened by 6 bases and J by 7 bases, with 18 bases between the two germline ends. Germline CDR1 is LNHDA and CDR2 is SQIVND (reference sequence). This CDR3 is built from 14 residues.

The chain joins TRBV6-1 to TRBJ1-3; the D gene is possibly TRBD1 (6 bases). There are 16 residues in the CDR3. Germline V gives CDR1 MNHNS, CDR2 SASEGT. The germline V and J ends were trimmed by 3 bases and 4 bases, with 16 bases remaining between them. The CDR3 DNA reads TGTGCCAGCAGTGATTTGAACAGGGTGGGAGGAAACACCATATATTTT. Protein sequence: CASSDLNRVGGNTIYF.

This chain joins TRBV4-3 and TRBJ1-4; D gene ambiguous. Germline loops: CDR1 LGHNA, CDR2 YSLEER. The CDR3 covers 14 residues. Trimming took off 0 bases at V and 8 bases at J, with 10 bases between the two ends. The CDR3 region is CASSQDRGFEKLFF. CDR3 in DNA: TGCGCCAGCAGCCAAGATCGGGGATTCGAAAAACTGTTTTTT.

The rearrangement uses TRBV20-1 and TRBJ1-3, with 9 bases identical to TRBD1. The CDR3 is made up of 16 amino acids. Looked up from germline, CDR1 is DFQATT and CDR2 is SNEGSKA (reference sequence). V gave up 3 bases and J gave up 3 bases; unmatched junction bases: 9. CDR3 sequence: CSASLRAGQGGNTIYF. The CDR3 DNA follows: TGCAGTGCTAGTCTACGCGCGGGACAGGGTGGAAACACCATATATTTT.

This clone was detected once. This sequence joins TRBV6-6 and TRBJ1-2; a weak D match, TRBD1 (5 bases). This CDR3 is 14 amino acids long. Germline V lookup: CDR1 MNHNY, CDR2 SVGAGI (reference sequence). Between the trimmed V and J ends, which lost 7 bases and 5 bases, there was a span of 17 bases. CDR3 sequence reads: CASTLTGGGYGYTF. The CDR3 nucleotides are TGTGCCAGCACCTTAACGGGGGGTGGATATGGCTACACCTTC.

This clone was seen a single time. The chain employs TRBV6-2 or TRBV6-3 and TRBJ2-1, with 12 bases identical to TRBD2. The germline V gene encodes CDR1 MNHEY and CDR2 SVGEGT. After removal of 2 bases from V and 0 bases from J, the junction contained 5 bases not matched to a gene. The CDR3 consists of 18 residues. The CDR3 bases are TGTGCCAGCAGTTACGGTGGACTAGCGGGAAGCTCCTACAATGAGCAGTTCTTC. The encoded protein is CASSYGGLAGSSYNEQFF.